This TCR beta chain is from a study of shared clonotypes between healthy human individuals. Findings and limits, study-wide: A handful of donors showed sharing of 4.5% to 5% of naive CD4 clonotypes.

This clone was counted once. What it binds is not known. The germline gives CDR1 PRHDT, CDR2 FYEKMQ (reference sequence). CDR3 length equals 15 residues. Trimming pared 5 bases from V and 4 bases from J, leaving 16 bases between. When replicate PCRs were run on sorted subsets, they used 200 to 250 ng DNA, roughly 30,000 T cell genomes. The table came from immunoSEQ multiplex PCR; TCRdb's copy has only in-frame clones and leaves some out. The table includes some 2,000,000 clones, 90% to 96% detected once. A CD45RA+ naive subset and a CD45RA-negative memory subset were split from CD4+ cells. This sequence was found in a man between 18 and 35 years old in good health. The V and J genes are TRBV13 and TRBJ2-3; D unclear. The sequenced sample consisted of naive CD4+ T cells sorted from blood. Indicated subset: CD45RA+ positively selected. CDR3 residues: CASSPARTEADTQYF. The CDR3 DNA reads as TGTGCCAGCAGCCCCGCCCGCACAGAAGCAGATACGCAGTATTTT.